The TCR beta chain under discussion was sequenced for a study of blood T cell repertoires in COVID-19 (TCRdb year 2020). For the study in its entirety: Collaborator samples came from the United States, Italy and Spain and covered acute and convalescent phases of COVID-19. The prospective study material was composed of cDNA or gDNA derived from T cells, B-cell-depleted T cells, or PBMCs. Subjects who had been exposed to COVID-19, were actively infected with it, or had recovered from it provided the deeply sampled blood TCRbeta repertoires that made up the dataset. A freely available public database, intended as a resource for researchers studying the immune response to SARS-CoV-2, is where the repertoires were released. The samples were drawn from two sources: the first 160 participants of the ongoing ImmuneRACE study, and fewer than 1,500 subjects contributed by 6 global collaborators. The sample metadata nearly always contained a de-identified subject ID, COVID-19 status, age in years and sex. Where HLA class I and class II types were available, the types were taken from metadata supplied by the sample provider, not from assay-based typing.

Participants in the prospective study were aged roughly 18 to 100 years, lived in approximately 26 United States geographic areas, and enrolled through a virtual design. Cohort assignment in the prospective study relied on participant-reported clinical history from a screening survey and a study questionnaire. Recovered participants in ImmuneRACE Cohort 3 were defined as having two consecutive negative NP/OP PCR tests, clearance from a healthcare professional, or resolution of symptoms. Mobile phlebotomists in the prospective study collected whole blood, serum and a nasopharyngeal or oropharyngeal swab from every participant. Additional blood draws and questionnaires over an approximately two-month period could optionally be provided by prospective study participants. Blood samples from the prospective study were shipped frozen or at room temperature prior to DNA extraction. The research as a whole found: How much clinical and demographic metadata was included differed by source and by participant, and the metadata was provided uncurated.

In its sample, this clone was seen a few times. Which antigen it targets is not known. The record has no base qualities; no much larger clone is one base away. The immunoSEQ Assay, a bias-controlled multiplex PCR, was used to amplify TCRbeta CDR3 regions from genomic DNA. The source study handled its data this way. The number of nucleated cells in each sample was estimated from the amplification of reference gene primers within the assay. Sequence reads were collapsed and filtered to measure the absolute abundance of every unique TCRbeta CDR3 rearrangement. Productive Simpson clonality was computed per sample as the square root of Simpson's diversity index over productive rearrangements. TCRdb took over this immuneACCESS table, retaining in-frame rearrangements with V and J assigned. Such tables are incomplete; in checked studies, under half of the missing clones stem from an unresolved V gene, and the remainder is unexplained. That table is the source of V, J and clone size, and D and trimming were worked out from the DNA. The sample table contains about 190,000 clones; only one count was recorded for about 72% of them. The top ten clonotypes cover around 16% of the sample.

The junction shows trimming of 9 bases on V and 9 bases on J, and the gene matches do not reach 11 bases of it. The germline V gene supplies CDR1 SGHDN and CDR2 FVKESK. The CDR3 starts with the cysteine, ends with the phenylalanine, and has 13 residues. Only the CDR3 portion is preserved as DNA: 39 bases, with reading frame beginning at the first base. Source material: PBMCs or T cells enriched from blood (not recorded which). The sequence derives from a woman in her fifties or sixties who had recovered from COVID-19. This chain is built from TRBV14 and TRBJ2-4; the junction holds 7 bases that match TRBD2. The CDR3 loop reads CASRMGGDTIQYF. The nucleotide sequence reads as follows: TGTGCCAGTCGGATGGGAGGGGATACCATTCAGTACTTC.